The 3 T cell receptor beta chains below were found in one sample sequenced in a study of T cells after yellow fever vaccination. One entry per CDR3 protein results from TCRdb running MiXCR on the 5' RACE reads. The table has 500,000 to 650,000 distinct CDR3 sequences, approximately 13% seen once; the top ten hold roughly 13%. The sequencing here drew on PBMCs, taken on the day of the yellow fever booster vaccination. The origin of the receptors is a man under 40 who received the YFV17D yellow fever vaccine.

V gene TRBV6-5 combines with J gene TRBJ1-1; 9 bases are shared with TRBD1. With 4 bases clipped from V and 5 bases from J, the junction kept 11 bases outside the gene matches. Germline V CDR1 and CDR2: MNHEY, SVGAGI. This CDR3 region has 16 residues. The CDR3 region has the DNA TGTGCCAGCAGTTCCACGGGACAGGGAATGGGGACTGAAGCTTTCTTT. Translated, it gives CASSSTGQGMGTEAFF.

The J gene is TRBJ2-1, the V gene TRBV3-1, with D possibly matching TRBD1 (8 bases). With 3 bases removed from V and 9 bases from J, the gap between germline ends came to 15 bases. This CDR3 is built from 14 residues. Germline V gene data show CDR1 as LGHDT and CDR2 as YNNKEL (reference sequence). CDR3 amino acids: CASSHRQGRVEQFF. DNA for the CDR3: TGTGCCAGCAGCCACCGACAGGGGAGGGTTGAGCAGTTCTTC.

This clonotype occurred many times. J is TRBJ2-3 and V is TRBV7-2; TRBD2 matches at 9 bases. Germline CDR1 reads SGHTA; CDR2 reads FQGNSA. The CDR3 is 17 amino acids. Trimming removed 0 bases from V and 9 bases from J; junction bases left unmatched: 13. The CDR3 nucleotides are TGTGCCAGCAGCTTAGCGCTAAGTAGCGGGAGTGGGCGCACGCAGTATTTT. The encoded protein is CASSLALSSGSGRTQYF.